Listed below are T cell receptor beta chains from one sample, sequenced in a study of T-cell reconstitution after alpha-beta-depleted transplantation in children. TCRdb analysed the PCR reads with MiXCR anew, one entry per CDR3 protein. The sample includes about 540,000 distinct CDR3 sequences, around 20% seen only once; the top ten take 3.3%. Here the sequenced sample was PBMCs from the stem cell graft donor, taken from the stem cell graft. Every receptor here comes from a human donor who donated a stem cell graft to a child with acute lymphoblastic leukemia. Each CDR3 is given with its conserved first and last residue. A D gene is named only where the DNA matches it firmly. The size field is filled for only some rows; it gives once, few, many or a size class.

D,V,J,size,CDR3,DNA
.,TRBV12-3/TRBV12-4,TRBJ1-1,.,CASSWGTPEAFF,TGTGCCAGCAGTTGGGGGACGCCTGAAGCTTTCTTT
.,TRBV5-6,TRBJ1-3,.,CASSLINLDGISGNTIYF,TGTGCCAGCAGCCTGATTAACTTAGACGGAATCTCTGGAAACACCATATATTTT
.,TRBV6-1,TRBJ2-7,.,CASSQGLSSYEQYF,TGTGCCAGCAGTCAGGGCCTCTCCTCCTACGAGCAGTACTTC
TRBD2,TRBV29-1,TRBJ2-7,many,CSVELAATYEQYF,TGCAGCGTTGAACTAGCGGCGACCTACGAGCAGTACTTC
.,TRBV12-3/TRBV12-4,TRBJ2-5,few,CASSGSGIQETQYF,TGTGCCAGCAGTGGATCAGGTATCCAAGAGACCCAGTACTTC
.,TRBV7-3,TRBJ2-1,.,CASSSPGRALEQFF,TGTGCCAGCAGCTCCCCGGGACGGGCTCTAGAGCAGTTCTTC
.,TRBV29-1,TRBJ1-4,.,CSVRGSHEKLFF,TGCAGCGTTCGGGGTTCTCATGAAAAACTGTTTTTT
TRBD1,TRBV3-1,TRBJ2-5,many,CASSWDSEETQYF,TGTGCCAGCAGCTGGGACAGCGAAGAGACCCAGTACTTC
.,TRBV6-5,TRBJ2-1,.,CASSSLTAGSSYNEQFF,TGTGCCAGCAGTTCGCTCACAGCGGGTAGCTCCTACAATGAGCAGTTCTTC
.,TRBV27,TRBJ2-7,.,CASSPAVEGYEQYF,TGTGCCAGCAGTCCGGCGGTAGAGGGGTACGAGCAGTACTTC
.,TRBV6-5,TRBJ2-1,.,CASSFERVINEQFF,TGTGCCAGCAGTTTTGAGCGGGTCATCAATGAGCAGTTCTTC
TRBD2,TRBV11-1,TRBJ2-1,few,CASSHSSPLSGSYHNEQFF,TGTGCCAGCAGCCACTCCTCTCCGCTTAGCGGGAGTTACCACAATGAGCAGTTCTTC